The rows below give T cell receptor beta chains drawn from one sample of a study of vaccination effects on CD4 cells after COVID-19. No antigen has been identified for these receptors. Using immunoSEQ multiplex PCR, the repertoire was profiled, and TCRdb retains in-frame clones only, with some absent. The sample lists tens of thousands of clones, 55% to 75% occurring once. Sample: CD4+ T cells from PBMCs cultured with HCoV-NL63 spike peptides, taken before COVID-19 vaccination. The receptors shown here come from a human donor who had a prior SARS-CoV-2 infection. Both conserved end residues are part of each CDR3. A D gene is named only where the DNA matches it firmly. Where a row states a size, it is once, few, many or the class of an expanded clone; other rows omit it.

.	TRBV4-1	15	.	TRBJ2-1	TGCGCCAGCAGCCAAGATAAGCGCGGCTACAATGAGCAGTTCTTC	CASSQDKRGYNEQFF
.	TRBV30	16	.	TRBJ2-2	TGTGCCTGGAGTGTCTGGGGGATTGGGGACACCGGGGAGCTGTTTTTT	CAWSVWGIGDTGELFF
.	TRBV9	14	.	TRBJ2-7	TGTGCCAGCAGCGTAGGGGGAGGCTCGGGCGAGCAGTACTTC	CASSVGGGSGEQYF
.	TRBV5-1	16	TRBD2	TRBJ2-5	TGCGCCAGCAGCTTGGCCGGGGGGACCTACCAAGAGACCCAGTACTTC	CASSLAGGTYQETQYF
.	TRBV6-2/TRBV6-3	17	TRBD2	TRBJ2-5	TGTGCCAGCAGTCCCCAATTTGGTCTAGCGGGAGCAGAGACCCAGTACTTC	CASSPQFGLAGAETQYF
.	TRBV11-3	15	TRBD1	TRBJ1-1	TGTGCCAGCAGCTCCCAGGGGGCGCTGGACACTGAAGCTTTCTTT	CASSSQGALDTEAFF
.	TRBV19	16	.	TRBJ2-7	TGTGCCAGTAGTATTACCGCCCCGGGAAGCTCCTACGAGCAGTACTTC	CASSITAPGSSYEQYF
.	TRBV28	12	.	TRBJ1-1	TGTGCCAGCAGTTTAACGTACACTGAAGCTTTCTTT	CASSLTYTEAFF
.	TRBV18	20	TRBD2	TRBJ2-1	TGTGCCAGCTCACCCTCACTAGCGGGAGGTGGAACCCTGCCCTACAATGAGCAGTTCTTC	CASSPSLAGGGTLPYNEQFF
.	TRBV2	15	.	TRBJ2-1	TGTGCCAGCGCCACTGGCGGGTCCAGAGCAAATGAGCAGTTCTTC	CASATGGSRANEQFF
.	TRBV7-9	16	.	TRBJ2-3	TGTGCCAGCAGCTCCCTAGGGAGGCAGAGCACAGATACGCAGTATTTT	CASSSLGRQSTDTQYF
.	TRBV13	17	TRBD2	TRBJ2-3	TGTGCCAGCAGCGCCCGTATACTAGCGGGGGGGCCAGATACGCAGTATTTT	CASSARILAGGPDTQYF
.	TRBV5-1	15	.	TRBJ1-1	TGCGCCAGCAGCTCAGGGGCCCTGGTGAACACTGAAGCTTTCTTT	CASSSGALVNTEAFF
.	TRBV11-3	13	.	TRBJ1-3	TGTGCCAGCAGCTGGGGCACGGGAAACACCATATATTTT	CASSWGTGNTIYF
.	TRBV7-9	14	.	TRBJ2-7	TGTGCCAGCAGCTTACAGGGCAGGGCCTACGAGCAGTACTTC	CASSLQGRAYEQYF
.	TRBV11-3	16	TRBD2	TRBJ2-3	TGTGCCAGCAGCCCTATAGCGGGAGGGCCGGCAGATACGCAGTATTTT	CASSPIAGGPADTQYF
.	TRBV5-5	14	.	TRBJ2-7	TGTGCCAGCAGCATGGTGGGTCGTTCCTACGAGCAGTACTTC	CASSMVGRSYEQYF
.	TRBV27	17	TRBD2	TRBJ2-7	TGTGCCAGCAGTTTTTATCCTCTGGGACTAGCATCTAGCGAGCAGTACTTC	CASSFYPLGLASSEQYF
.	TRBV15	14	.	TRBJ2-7	TGTGCCACCAGCATTTCCCGAACCTACGCCGAGCAGTACTTC	CATSISRTYAEQYF
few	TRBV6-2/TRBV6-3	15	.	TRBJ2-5	TGTGCCAGCAGTGGCCCCGCCGGACTTGGGGAGACCCAGTACTTC	CASSGPAGLGETQYF
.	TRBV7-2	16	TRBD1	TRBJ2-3	TGTGCCAGCAGCTTAGGCCACAGGGGTAGCACAGATACGCAGTATTTT	CASSLGHRGSTDTQYF
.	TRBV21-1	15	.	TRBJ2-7	TGTGCCAGCAGCAGTGACAGGTGGGACTTTTACGAGCAGTACTTC	CASSSDRWDFYEQYF
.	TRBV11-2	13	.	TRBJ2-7	TGTGCCAGCAGCTGGGAACGTTCCTACGAGCAGTACTTC	CASSWERSYEQYF
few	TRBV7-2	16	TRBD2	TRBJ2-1	TGTGCCAGCACCCACAGTGGGGCTAGCGGGTTGTTAGAGCAGTTCTTC	CASTHSGASGLLEQFF
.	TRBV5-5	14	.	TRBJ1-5	TGTGCCAGCAGCTTTATGGGAGATGATCAGCCCCAGCATTTT	CASSFMGDDQPQHF
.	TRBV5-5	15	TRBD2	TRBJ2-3	TGTGCCAGCAGCTTTTTAGCGGGGGGCGCAGATACGCAGTATTTT	CASSFLAGGADTQYF
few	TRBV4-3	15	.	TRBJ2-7	TGCGCCAGCAGCCGGGGAAGGAGGGAGAGGTACGAGCAGTACTTC	CASSRGRRERYEQYF
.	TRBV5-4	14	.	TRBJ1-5	TGTGCCAGCAGCTTCTCTGGGAGCAATCAGCCCCAGCATTTT	CASSFSGSNQPQHF
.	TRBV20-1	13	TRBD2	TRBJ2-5	TGCAGTGCTAGTATAGCGGGAAAGGAGACCCAGTACTTC	CSASIAGKETQYF
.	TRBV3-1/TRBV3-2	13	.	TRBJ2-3	TGTGCCAGCAGGCCGTCTGGCACAGATACGCAGTATTTT	CASRPSGTDTQYF
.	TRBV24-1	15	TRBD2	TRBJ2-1	TGTGCCACCCGGACTAGCGGGAGTTTCGACAATGAGCAGTTCTTC	CATRTSGSFDNEQFF
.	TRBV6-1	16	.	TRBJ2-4	TGTGCCAGCAGTGCCCGGCCCGGGCTAGCCAAAAACATTCAGTACTTC	CASSARPGLAKNIQYF
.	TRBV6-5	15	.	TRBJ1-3	TGTGCCAGCAGTTTAGGGGCCTACTCTGGAAACACCATATATTTT	CASSLGAYSGNTIYF
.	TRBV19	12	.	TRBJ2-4	TGTGCCAGTAGTATGATTACCGGCATTCAGTACTTC	CASSMITGIQYF
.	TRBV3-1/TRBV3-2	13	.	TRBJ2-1	TGTGCCAGCAGCCAAGTCGAAGGTACTGAGCAGTTCTTC	CASSQVEGTEQFF
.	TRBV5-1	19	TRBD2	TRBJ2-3	TGCGCCAGCGGATGGAGTACTAGCGGGAGTACCCCGGGCACAGATACGCAGTATTTT	CASGWSTSGSTPGTDTQYF
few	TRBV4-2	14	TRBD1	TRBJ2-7	TGTGCCAGCAGCCCACGGGACAGGGCTTACGAGCAGTACTTC	CASSPRDRAYEQYF
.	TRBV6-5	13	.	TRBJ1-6	TGTGCCAGCAGGGGGACGGGAAATTCACCCCTCCACTTT	CASRGTGNSPLHF
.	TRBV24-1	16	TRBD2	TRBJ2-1	TGTGCCACCAGTGTAGGGCTAGCGGGACTCTACAATGAGCAGTTCTTC	CATSVGLAGLYNEQFF
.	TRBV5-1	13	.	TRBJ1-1	TGCGCCAGCAGCCGGACGAGGAACACTGAAGCTTTCTTT	CASSRTRNTEAFF
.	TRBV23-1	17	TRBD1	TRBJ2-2	TGCGCCAGCAGTCAATCGAGGGACAGGGCCGACACCGGGGAGCTGTTTTTT	CASSQSRDRADTGELFF
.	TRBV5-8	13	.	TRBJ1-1	TGTGCCAGCAGCTCCCAATCCATTGCAGAAGCTTTCTTT	CASSSQSIAEAFF
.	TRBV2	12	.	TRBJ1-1	TGTGCCAGCAGCCTCGGGAGCACTGAAGCTTTCTTT	CASSLGSTEAFF
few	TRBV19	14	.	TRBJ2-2	TGTGCCAGTAGTATAACCAGGGCGACCGGGGAGCTGTTTTTT	CASSITRATGELFF
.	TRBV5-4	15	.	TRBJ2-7	TGTGCCAGCAGCCATGGTGGCGCTAGCTCCTACGAGCAGTACTTC	CASSHGGASSYEQYF
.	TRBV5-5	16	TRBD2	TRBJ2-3	TGTGCCAGCAGCTCGCTAGCGGGAGGGTACACAGATACGCAGTATTTT	CASSSLAGGYTDTQYF
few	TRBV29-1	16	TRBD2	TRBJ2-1	TGCAGCGTTGAAGTCCGACTAGCGGGAGCCGTCGATGAGCAGTTCTTC	CSVEVRLAGAVDEQFF
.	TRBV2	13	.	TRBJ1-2	TGTGCCAGCGGGTGGGGTAGGCCGCGGGGCTACACCTTC	CASGWGRPRGYTF
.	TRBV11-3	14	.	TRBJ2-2	TGTGCCAGCAGCCTCTCTGCTAACACCGGGGAGCTGTTTTTT	CASSLSANTGELFF